A selection of T cell receptor beta chains follows, all from one sample in a study of cytotoxic CD8 clonotypes in ibrutinib-treated CLL. Sequencing was performed with immunoSEQ multiplex PCR; in TCRdb, only in-frame clones are kept and a portion is missing. The table lists fewer than 150,000 clones, roughly 84% of them singletons, with 2.5% to 3.5% in the top ten. The source was PBMCs, collected after 24 months of ibrutinib treatment. These receptor sequences come from a human donor with chronic lymphocytic leukemia. Both conserved end residues are part of each CDR3. A D gene is named only where the DNA matches it firmly. Size is stated for part of the rows, as once, few or many counts, or as a class when the clone is expanded.

abundance	v_gene	d_gene	j_gene	CDR3nt	CDR3aa
NA	TRBV20-1	NA	TRBJ1-3	TGCAGTGCTAGGTCAGGAAACACCATATATTTT	CSARSGNTIYF
NA	TRBV30	NA	TRBJ1-2	TGTGCCTGGAGGCTAGGGGGGGCGGGAGGCTACACCTTC	CAWRLGGAGGYTF
NA	TRBV10-3	NA	TRBJ1-6	TGTGCCATTCGTCGGATAGTTGACTCACCCCTCCACTTT	CAIRRIVDSPLHF
few	TRBV7-7	NA	TRBJ2-1	TGTGCCAGCAGCTTAGTAGATTCGGGGGCGGATGAGCAGTTCTTC	CASSLVDSGADEQFF
once	TRBV7-6	NA	TRBJ2-2	TGTGCCAGCAGCTTAGTTCAGGGTAGGGGCACCGGGGAGCTGTTTTTT	CASSLVQGRGTGELFF
NA	TRBV7-6	NA	TRBJ2-1	TGTGCCAGCAGCTTAGGGCCAGGAGAGTACAATGAGCAGTTCTTC	CASSLGPGEYNEQFF
NA	TRBV15	NA	TRBJ2-7	TGTGCCACCAGCAGAGCGGCGGGCCGGGAGCAGTACTTC	CATSRAAGREQYF
NA	TRBV4-3	TRBD1	TRBJ2-7	TGCGCCAGCAGCCAAGATACAGGGGGTTCCTACGAGCAGTACTTC	CASSQDTGGSYEQYF
NA	TRBV16	NA	TRBJ1-1	TGTGCCAGCAGCCAGGGCCGGCCGTACAACCCTAGGGGCACTGAAGCTTTCTTT	CASSQGRPYNPRGTEAFF
NA	TRBV4-3	NA	TRBJ1-2	TGCGCCAGCAGCCAAGATACCGGCTCCTGGAATGGCTACACCTTC	CASSQDTGSWNGYTF
NA	TRBV5-4	NA	TRBJ2-2	TGTGCCAGCAGCCAAGTGGACACCGGGGAGCTGTTTTTT	CASSQVDTGELFF
few	TRBV5-1	TRBD1	TRBJ1-4	TGCGCCAGCAGCCCAGGGGACAGCCATGCAACTAATGAAAAACTGTTTTTT	CASSPGDSHATNEKLFF
once	TRBV9	NA	TRBJ1-2	TGTGCCAGCAGCGTAGGTGCAGGGCGGAGCTATGGCTACACCTTC	CASSVGAGRSYGYTF
NA	TRBV29-1	NA	TRBJ1-4	TGCAGCGCCATGATTGCCGAAAAACTGTTTTTT	CSAMIAEKLFF
NA	TRBV7-2	TRBD1	TRBJ2-7	TGTGCCAGCAGCCCCCGGGGGGACAGGGGAGGCGAGCAGTACTTC	CASSPRGDRGGEQYF
NA	TRBV11-2	TRBD1	TRBJ2-1	TGTGCCAGCAGCTTAAACAGGGGGGATGAGCAGTTCTTC	CASSLNRGDEQFF
NA	TRBV2	NA	TRBJ1-4	TGTGCCAGCAGACGGGACGGATCAACTAATGAAAAACTGTTTTTT	CASRRDGSTNEKLFF
NA	TRBV30	NA	TRBJ1-1	TGTGCCTGGAGTGTACCTCGGGGGGACATGAGGAACACTGAAGCTTTCTTT	CAWSVPRGDMRNTEAFF
NA	TRBV6-6	TRBD1	TRBJ2-5	TGTGCCAGCACTTCGGACAGGGTGGGGGCCCAAGAGACCCAGTACTTC	CASTSDRVGAQETQYF
NA	TRBV29-1	TRBD1	TRBJ1-4	TGCAGCGGTCGAGGACAGGGTGGCGAAAAACTGTTTTTT	CSGRGQGGEKLFF
NA	TRBV5-5	TRBD1	TRBJ1-4	TGTGCCAGCAGCTTAACCGGGACAGGGATTCAAAAACTGTTTTTT	CASSLTGTGIQKLFF
NA	TRBV11-2	NA	TRBJ2-2	TGTGCCAGCAGCTCCGGGGGACCGAACACCGGGGAGCTGTTTTTT	CASSSGGPNTGELFF
NA	TRBV7-2	NA	TRBJ2-1	TGTGCCAGCAGCTTCTTCTCGCGGGGAAGCTCCTACAATGAGCAGTTCTTC	CASSFFSRGSSYNEQFF
NA	TRBV10-3	TRBD2	TRBJ2-3	TGTGCCACCACTAGCGACCCAACCGATACGCAGTATTTT	CATTSDPTDTQYF
NA	TRBV13	TRBD2	TRBJ2-3	TGTGCCAGCAGCTTATTCGGGGGGGGCACAGATACGCAGTATTTT	CASSLFGGGTDTQYF
few	TRBV7-2	NA	TRBJ1-5	TGTGCCAGCACCCTAATGGGGGCAAGCAATCAGCCCCAGCATTTT	CASTLMGASNQPQHF
NA	TRBV19	TRBD2	TRBJ2-2	TGTGCCAGTAGCAAGGGACTAGCGGGGGGCCTGTCGAACACCGGGGAGCTGTTTTTT	CASSKGLAGGLSNTGELFF